These T cell receptor beta chains were read from a single sample in a study of blood T cell repertoires in COVID-19. TCRdb keeps only in-frame clones here, not all; method: immunoSEQ multiplex PCR. The table has about 53,000 clones, roughly 89% seen once; the top ten hold approximately 4.9%. Sequenced: peripheral blood. The receptor set was obtained from a man in his sixties with active COVID-19. CDR3s include the opening cysteine and the closing phenylalanine or tryptophan. A D gene is named only where the DNA matches it firmly. Size is stated for part of the rows, as once, few or many counts, or as a class when the clone is expanded.

v_call	clone_size	d_call	j_call	cdr3_nt	cdr3_aa
TRBV6-1	NA	NA	TRBJ1-4	TGTGCCAGCAGTGACCTGGGGAGTGCTAATGAAAAACTGTTTTTT	CASSDLGSANEKLFF
TRBV27	NA	TRBD2	TRBJ2-1	TGTGCCAGCAGACCCGGGACTAGCGGGGCCTACAATGAGCAGTTCTTC	CASRPGTSGAYNEQFF
TRBV9	NA	TRBD1	TRBJ2-7	TGTGCCAGCAGCGTAGGGACAGGGGCCTACGAGCAGTACTTC	CASSVGTGAYEQYF
TRBV29-1	NA	TRBD1	TRBJ1-1	TGCAGCGTTGCAGGGGGCGTCCGTTCCACTGAAGCTTTCTTT	CSVAGGVRSTEAFF
TRBV18	NA	NA	TRBJ2-6	TGTGCCAGCTCACCATCACCAGTAGGAGCTGGGGCCAACGTCCTGACTTTC	CASSPSPVGAGANVLTF
TRBV5-1	NA	NA	TRBJ2-7	TGCGCCAGCAGCTTGGCCACAGCCTCCTACGAGCAGTACTTC	CASSLATASYEQYF
TRBV19	NA	NA	TRBJ2-5	TGTGCCAGTAGTATTGTGACAAAAGAGACCCAGTACTTC	CASSIVTKETQYF
TRBV6-5	NA	TRBD1	TRBJ1-5	TGTGCCAGCAGGACAGGGTTACAGCCCCAGCATTTT	CASRTGLQPQHF
TRBV6-6	NA	TRBD2	TRBJ2-7	TGTGCCAGCAGTCCCAAACTAGCGGGAGGTGGCTACGAGCAGTACTTC	CASSPKLAGGGYEQYF
TRBV11-3	NA	TRBD2	TRBJ2-2	TGTGCCAGCAGCCTAGGACTAGCGGGAGCCCCGGGGACCGGGGAGCTGTTTTTT	CASSLGLAGAPGTGELFF
TRBV9	NA	TRBD2	TRBJ2-3	TGTGCCAGCAGTCGCGGCGGGAGAACAGATACGCAGTATTTT	CASSRGGRTDTQYF
TRBV7-2	few	NA	TRBJ2-3	TGTGCCAGCAGCCCAAGGAGCGGGAGCACAGATACGCAGTATTTT	CASSPRSGSTDTQYF